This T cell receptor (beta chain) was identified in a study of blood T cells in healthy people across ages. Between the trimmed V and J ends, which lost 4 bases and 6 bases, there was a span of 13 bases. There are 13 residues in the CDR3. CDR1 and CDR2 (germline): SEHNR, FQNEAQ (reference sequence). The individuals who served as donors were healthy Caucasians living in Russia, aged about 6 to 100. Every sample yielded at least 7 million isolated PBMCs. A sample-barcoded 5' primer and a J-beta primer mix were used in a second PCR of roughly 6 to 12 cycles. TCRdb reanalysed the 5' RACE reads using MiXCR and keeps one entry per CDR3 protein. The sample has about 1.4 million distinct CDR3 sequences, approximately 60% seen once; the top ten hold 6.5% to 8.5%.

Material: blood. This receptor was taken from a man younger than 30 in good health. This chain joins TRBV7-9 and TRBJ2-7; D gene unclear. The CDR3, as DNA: TGTGCCAGCAGCTACATCCTTAATCGCGAGCAGTACTTC. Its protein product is CASSYILNREQYF.